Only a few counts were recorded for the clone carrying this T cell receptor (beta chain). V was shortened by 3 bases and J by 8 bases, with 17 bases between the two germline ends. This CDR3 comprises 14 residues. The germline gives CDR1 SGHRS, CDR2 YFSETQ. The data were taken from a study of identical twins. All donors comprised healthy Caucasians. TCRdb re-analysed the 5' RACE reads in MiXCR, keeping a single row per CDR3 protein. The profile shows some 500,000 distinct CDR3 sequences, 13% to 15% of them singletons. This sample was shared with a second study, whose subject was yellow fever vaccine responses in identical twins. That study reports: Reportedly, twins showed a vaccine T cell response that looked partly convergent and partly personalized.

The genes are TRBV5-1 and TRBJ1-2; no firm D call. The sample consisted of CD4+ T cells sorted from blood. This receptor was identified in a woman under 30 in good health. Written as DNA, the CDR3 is TGCGCCAGCAGCTATGAAGGCCGGGTGGAAGGCTACACCTTC. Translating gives CASSYEGRVEGYTF.